What follows are 12 T cell receptor beta chains derived from one specimen sequenced in a study of PD-1 blockade in classical Hodgkin lymphoma. Generated by immunoSEQ multiplex PCR, the TCRdb table keeps only in-frame clones and is missing some. The profile covers tens of thousands of clones, with roughly nine tenths appearing a single time and about 10% taken by the ten largest. Every single patient, without exception, relapsed after autologous stem cell transplantation, and brentuximab vedotin exposure varied. The sample here was peripheral blood mononuclear cells (PBMCs), taken before the second cycle of nivolumab. The receptors here all came from a human donor with classical Hodgkin lymphoma.

This chain links TRBV19 with TRBJ1-4, with 8 bases aligning to TRBD1. Germline CDR1 reads LNHDA; CDR2 reads SQIVND (reference sequence). This CDR3 contains 13 residues. Trimming removed 7 bases from V and 7 bases from J; junction bases left unmatched: 5. In nucleotides, the CDR3 is TGTGCCAGTAACCGGGACAGGAGTGAAAAACTGTTTTTT. Translating it yields CASNRDRSEKLFF.

The chain has TRBV7-6 and TRBJ1-1; D remains unclear. The CDR3 is made up of 14 amino acids. V lost 5 bases to trimming and J lost 1 base, with 11 bases between them. The germline CDR1 and CDR2 sequences are SGHVS and FNYEAQ. CDR3 coding DNA: TGTGCCAGCAGCGCTCATACGAGGAACACTGAAGCTTTCTTT. The encoded protein is CASSAHTRNTEAFF.

The gene calls are TRBV18 and TRBJ1-1; 8 bases map to TRBD1. V gave up 3 bases and J gave up 3 bases; unmatched junction bases: 9. Germline loops: CDR1 KGHSH, CDR2 LQKENI. The CDR3 loop spans 16 amino acids. CDR3: CASSPIPGGVDTEAFF. The CDR3 bases are TGTGCCAGCTCACCTATTCCAGGGGGCGTCGACACTGAAGCTTTCTTT.

The genes are TRBV5-6 and TRBJ2-7; TRBD1 is a possible D gene (5 bases). The CDR3 extends over 15 amino acids. The V gene lost 0 bases and the J gene lost 3 bases, with 13 bases spanning the gap. Germline values: CDR1 SGHDT, CDR2 YYEEEE. The CDR3 DNA reads as TGTGCCAGCAGCTTGGAATCCTTAGGGGTCTACGAGCAGTACTTC. It is translated as CASSLESLGVYEQYF.

The CDR3 loop is CASSVGGRPQETQYF. CDR3 nucleotides: TGTGCCAGCAGCGTAGGCGGGCGGCCCCAAGAGACCCAGTACTTC. The chain couples TRBV9 to TRBJ2-5; D might be TRBD2 (5 bases). The CDR3 sequence is 15 residues long. Germline V gene lookup returns CDR1 SGDLS and CDR2 YYNGEE. V was trimmed by 0 bases and J by 1 base, leaving 10 bases between them.

The genes are TRBV10-1 and TRBJ2-7; 9 bases align to TRBD1. V lost 7 bases, J lost 3 bases, and 10 bases stayed unmatched. CDR3 length: 15 residues. CDR1 WNHNN and CDR2 SYGVQD come from the germline V gene (reference sequence). CDR3 in amino acids: CASTAPGTGCYEQYF. CDR3 DNA: TGCGCCAGCACAGCGCCCGGGACAGGGTGCTACGAGCAGTACTTC.

CDR3 in DNA: TGTGCCAGCAGTTTGCCCCCGGGACAGGGGCCCTCCTACGAGCAGTACTTC. It encodes CASSLPPGQGPSYEQYF. The chain uses TRBV27 and TRBJ2-7; 10 bases match TRBD1. The V gene end was trimmed by 3 bases and the J gene end by 0 bases; junction bases not matched to a gene: 8. The CDR3 has 17 residues. CDR1 is MNHEY, CDR2 SMNVEV, per germline (reference sequence).

This CDR3 reads CASSPSTPVGTGVYNEQFF. The CDR3 bases are TGTGCCAGCAGCCCCTCAACCCCAGTAGGGACAGGCGTCTACAATGAGCAGTTCTTC. The chain recombines TRBV7-2 with TRBJ2-1, with 8 bases lining up with TRBD1. This CDR3 contains 19 residues. The ends lost 5 bases at V and 3 bases at J; junction bases unmatched: 18. CDR1 and CDR2 from the germline V gene are SGHTA and FQGNSA.

V usage is TRBV4-1 and J usage is TRBJ2-7; tentatively, D is TRBD1 (5 bases). V gave up 0 bases and J gave up 4 bases, with 13 bases separating them. The CDR3 length is 15 residues. The germline V gene has CDR1 MGHRA and CDR2 YSYEKL. CDR3 sequence reads: CASSQDLLDSYEQYF. The CDR3 DNA sequence: TGCGCCAGCAGCCAAGATCTCCTCGACAGTTACGAGCAGTACTTC.

The chain combines TRBV28 with TRBJ2-7, with 11 bases matching TRBD2. This CDR3 has 14 amino acids. Trimming took 8 bases from V and 4 from J; bases not matched to a gene: 7. Germline CDR1 MDHEN, CDR2 SYDVKM. CDR3 in amino acids: CASSGLAAPYEQYF. The DNA for the CDR3 is TGTGCCAGCTCGGGACTAGCGGCGCCGTACGAGCAGTACTTC.

The chain is built from TRBV19 and TRBJ2-2, with D possibly TRBD2 on 7 matching bases. Germline CDR1 LNHDA, CDR2 SQIVND (reference sequence). V gave up 5 bases and J gave up 5 bases, with 18 bases separating them. There are 16 residues in the CDR3. CDR3 DNA: TGTGCCAGTAGTGCGCGGGGGCCGGTAGGGACCGGGGAGCTGTTTTTT. Translating it yields CASSARGPVGTGELFF.

The gene calls are TRBV15 and TRBJ2-3; 12 bases agree with TRBD2. After removal of 1 base from V and 6 bases from J, the junction contained 5 bases not matched to a gene. Germline-derived CDR1 and CDR2 are LNHNV and YYDKDF (reference sequence). This CDR3 contains 16 residues. For the CDR3, the DNA is TGTGCCACCAGCAGAGGACTAGCGGGAGTCGTGGATACGCAGTATTTT. Its translation is CATSRGLAGVVDTQYF.